The 18 T cell receptor beta chains below all came from one sample that was sequenced in a study of shared clonotypes between healthy human individuals. Only in-frame clones appear in the TCRdb table, and some are missing; sequencing was by immunoSEQ multiplex PCR. This table has 400,000 to 500,000 clones, 65% to 80% appearing once. The sequenced material came from PBMCs. Every receptor here comes from a woman between 40 and 50 years old in good health. Some clones in this sample may be carry-over from other donors' samples.

The sample holds a few counts of this clone. The genes are TRBV6-1 and TRBJ1-4, with D hard to call. This CDR3 is built from 15 residues. The V gene lost 4 bases and the J gene lost 0 bases, with 9 bases spanning the gap. The germline V gene encodes CDR1 MNHNS and CDR2 SASEGT. This CDR3 reads CASSVEPATNEKLFF. The CDR3 bases are TGTGCCAGCAGTGTAGAACCTGCAACTAATGAAAAACTGTTTTTT.

This chain connects TRBV7-3 to TRBJ1-1; D is possibly TRBD1 (5 bases). The CDR3 length is 15 residues. Germline V CDR1 and CDR2: SGHTA, FQGTGA. The V end lost 1 base, the J end lost 6 bases, and 15 bases lay between the germline ends. The DNA of the CDR3 is TGTGCCAGCAGCTTAAACGGCCTTGAAGGGGCTGAAGCTTTCTTT. This codes for CASSLNGLEGAEAFF.

The chain links TRBV9 to TRBJ2-3; D is ambiguous. CDR3 size: 15 residues. The germline V gene has CDR1 SGDLS and CDR2 YYNGEE. Trimming pared 0 bases from V and 4 bases from J, leaving 12 bases between. CDR3 bases: TGTGCCAGCAGCGTAGGTAGAAGTGGCGCAGATACGCAGTATTTT. Its protein product is CASSVGRSGADTQYF.

The CDR3 sequence is CASYTGELFF. In DNA, the CDR3 is TGTGCCTCCTACACCGGGGAGCTGTTTTTT. This chain connects TRBV30 to TRBJ2-2; D not resolved. V was cut by 7 bases and J by 3 bases, with 3 bases left in between. Germline values: CDR1 GTSNPN, CDR2 SVGIG (reference sequence). This CDR3 is 10 amino acids long.

The V and J genes are TRBV27 and TRBJ2-3; 14 nucleotides line up with TRBD2. Germline values: CDR1 MNHEY, CDR2 SMNVEV (reference sequence). The junction had 13 bases not matched to a gene; V was cut back by 5 bases and J by 0 bases. This CDR3 is 20 amino acids long. The CDR3 here is CASSRRLAGGGWASTDTQYF. The CDR3, as DNA: TGTGCCAGCAGTCGACGACTAGCGGGAGGGGGTTGGGCTAGCACAGATACGCAGTATTTT.

The chain uses TRBV28 and TRBJ1-5; 11 nucleotides align to TRBD1. Per the germline V gene, CDR1 is MDHEN and CDR2 is SYDVKM. CDR3 length: 15 amino acids. The trim removed 3 bases at V and 8 bases at J, leaving 6 bases unmatched. CDR3 sequence reads: CASSFMGQGGEPQHF. CDR3 DNA: TGTGCCAGCAGTTTCATGGGACAGGGGGGAGAGCCCCAGCATTTT.

The chain uses TRBV5-8 and TRBJ1-2; no clear D. The CDR3 covers 12 residues. Trimming removed 2 bases at V and 5 bases at J, with 7 bases between. Germline CDR1 reads SGHTS; CDR2 reads YDEGEE. The CDR3 nucleotides are TGTGCCAGCAGCTTCCCCGGGTATGGCTACACCTTC. It translates to CASSFPGYGYTF.

The chain uses TRBV19 and TRBJ2-1; TRBD2 matches 9 bases. This CDR3 region has 15 residues. Losses at the gene ends were 5 bases for V and 7 bases for J; bases not matched to a gene: 9. Germline loops: CDR1 LNHDA, CDR2 SQIVND (reference sequence). In nucleotides, the CDR3 is TGTGCCAGTAGTCCACCGGGACTAGCCGGAAATGAGCAGTTCTTC. It translates to CASSPPGLAGNEQFF.

The chain has TRBV7-2 and TRBJ2-7; 11 bases are a match to TRBD2. CDR1 is SGHTA and CDR2 is FQGNSA in the germline V gene. The CDR3 extends over 19 amino acids. V shed 2 bases and J 2 bases; nucleotides not matched to a gene: 14. CDR3 coding DNA: TGTGCCAGCAGCTTACTCCCGCGGCTAGCGGGAGGCCTTACCTACGAGCAGTACTTC. As protein: CASSLLPRLAGGLTYEQYF.

The gene calls are TRBV10-3 and TRBJ2-7, with 9 bases matching TRBD2. CDR1 ENHRY and CDR2 SYGVKD come from the germline V gene. This CDR3 contains 16 residues. Trimming removed 0 bases from V and 4 bases from J; junction bases left unmatched: 7. This CDR3 is CAISESTGGRAYEQYF. The CDR3 DNA reads TGTGCCATCAGTGAGTCGACGGGCGGGAGGGCATACGAGCAGTACTTC.

This chain connects TRBV7-3 to TRBJ2-1; 11 bases are a match to TRBD2. The CDR3 covers 15 residues. From germline, CDR1 is SGHTA and CDR2 FQGTGA. Trimming cost V 4 bases and J 5 bases; bases outside gene matches: 4. In nucleotides, the CDR3 is TGTGCCAGCAGCTCACTAGCGGGAGTTAACAATGAGCAGTTCTTC. Translation gives CASSSLAGVNNEQFF.

In the case of this clone: Other DNA sequences within the sample encode an identical CDR3. The rearrangement joins TRBV5-1 to TRBJ2-3; unclear D gene. Looked up from germline, CDR1 is SGHRS and CDR2 is YFSETQ. This CDR3 has 12 amino acids. V lost 0 bases and J 3 bases, leaving 2 bases between the germline ends. CDR3 amino acids: CASSLATDTQYF. CDR3 in DNA: TGCGCCAGCAGCTTGGCTACAGATACGCAGTATTTT.

V gene TRBV19 combines with J gene TRBJ2-6; 7 bases map to TRBD1. V was pared by 7 bases and J by 1 base, with 7 bases of the junction left unmatched. The CDR3 runs 16 residues. Germline CDR1 and CDR2: LNHDA and SQIVND (reference sequence). Written as DNA, the CDR3 is TGTGCCAGTATGGGGACAGTTCCTTCTGGGGCCAACGTCCTGACTTTC. Translated, it gives CASMGTVPSGANVLTF. Full variable domain (outside the CDR3, taken from reference TRBV19 and TRBJ2-6): DGGITQSPKYLFRKEGQNVTLSCEQNLNHDAMYWYRQDPGQGLRLIYYSQIVNDFQKGDIAEGYSVSREKKESFPLTVTSAQKNPTAFYLCASMGTVPSGANVLTFGAGSRLTVL.

This chain uses TRBV4-1 with TRBJ1-3; D possibly corresponds to TRBD1 (5 bases). The CDR3 contains 16 residues. Trimming shortened V by 0 bases and J by 0 bases, and 9 bases separated the two germline ends. The V gene's germline CDR1 is MGHRA and CDR2 YSYEKL. In DNA form, the CDR3 reads TGCGCCAGCAGCCAAGAAGGCAGGGTCTCTGGAAACACCATATATTTT. Its protein is CASSQEGRVSGNTIYF.

The rearrangement uses TRBV7-9 and TRBJ2-7; D call uncertain. With 4 bases removed from V and 5 bases from J, the gap between germline ends came to 0 bases. Germline loops: CDR1 SEHNR, CDR2 FQNEAQ (reference sequence). This CDR3 contains 9 residues. Here the CDR3 reads CASSYEQYF. CDR3 nucleotides: TGTGCCAGCAGCTACGAGCAGTACTTC.

The CDR3 loop is CASSSQGAGELFF. Here the CDR3 DNA reads TGTGCCAGCAGTTCCCAGGGGGCCGGGGAGCTGTTTTTT. The rearrangement uses TRBV6-6 and TRBJ2-2; 7 bases align to TRBD1. The V and J ends lost 4 bases and 6 bases, in that order; junction bases with no gene match: 2. CDR3 length: 13 amino acids. CDR1 and CDR2 (germline): MNHNY, SVGAGI (reference sequence).

The genes are TRBV19 and TRBJ1-5; a possible D gene is TRBD1 (5 bases). The germline CDR1 and CDR2 sequences are LNHDA and SQIVND (reference sequence). This CDR3 spans 13 amino acids. V lost 3 bases and J 9 bases, leaving 12 bases between the germline ends. The CDR3 loop reads CASSMVRGWPQHF. The CDR3 nucleotides are TGTGCCAGTAGTATGGTTAGGGGTTGGCCCCAGCATTTT.

This rearrangement joins TRBV4-3 to TRBJ1-1; D gene ambiguous. The V gene lost 0 bases and the J gene lost 8 bases, with 4 bases spanning the gap. The CDR3 is 11 amino acids. Per the germline V gene, CDR1 is LGHNA and CDR2 is YSLEER. Here the CDR3 DNA reads TGCGCCAGCAGCCAAGATCGGGAAGCTTTCTTT. Amino acids: CASSQDREAFF.